What follows are 21 T cell receptor beta chains derived from one specimen sequenced in a study of preoperative IRX-2 immunotherapy in early breast cancer. Treatment here: preoperative locoregional IRX-2 cytokine immunotherapy. Method: immunoSEQ multiplex PCR; TCRdb's copy keeps in-frame clones and lacks some. The table shows roughly 34,000 clones, with roughly 90% occurring only once. The sample was tumor tissue, taken after IRX-2 immunotherapy. The receptors derive from a human donor with breast cancer.

The rearrangement uses TRBV29-1 and TRBJ1-1; 8 nucleotides agree with TRBD1. The CDR3 runs to 14 residues. Germline CDR1 reads SQVTM; CDR2 reads ANQGSEA. J gave up 2 bases and V 3 bases, and 5 bases lay outside the gene matches. The CDR3 DNA follows: TGCAGCGTTGAGGGCAGGGGGCGCAACACTGAAGCTTTCTTT. Protein: CSVEGRGRNTEAFF.

In its sample, this clone was seen a few times. The rearrangement links TRBV11-3 to TRBJ2-5; 10 positions agree with TRBD2. V was pared by 3 bases and J by 2 bases, with 3 bases of the junction left unmatched. This CDR3 is built from 15 residues. Germline V lookup: CDR1 SGHNT, CDR2 YENEEA. The CDR3 reads CASSFGLAVQETQYF. DNA of the CDR3: TGTGCCAGCAGCTTCGGACTAGCGGTTCAAGAGACCCAGTACTTC.

This chain joins TRBV19 and TRBJ1-1; D possibly corresponds to TRBD1 (6 bases). Germline V gives CDR1 LNHDA, CDR2 SQIVND (reference sequence). There are 14 residues in the CDR3. Trimming cost V 7 bases and J 3 bases, with 15 bases left between them. The CDR3 here is CASIYSGAYTEAFF. CDR3 nucleotide sequence: TGTGCCAGTATATATTCAGGGGCGTACACTGAAGCTTTCTTT. Full variable domain (outside the CDR3, taken from reference TRBV19 and TRBJ1-1): DGGITQSPKYLFRKEGQNVTLSCEQNLNHDAMYWYRQDPGQGLRLIYYSQIVNDFQKGDIAEGYSVSREKKESFPLTVTSAQKNPTAFYLCASIYSGAYTEAFFGQGTRLTVV.

The gene calls are TRBV30 and TRBJ1-2; 7 positions agree with TRBD1. In germline, CDR1 is GTSNPN, CDR2 SVGIG (reference sequence). CDR3 length: 11 amino acids. The V and J ends lost 8 bases and 4 bases, in that order; junction bases with no gene match: 4. The CDR3 protein is CAQGEGYGYTF. CDR3 in DNA: TGTGCCCAGGGGGAGGGCTATGGCTACACCTTC.

This chain links TRBV6-8 with TRBJ2-7, with a possible D match to TRBD2 (6 bases). This CDR3 has 16 amino acids. Trimming shortened V by 6 bases and J by 2 bases, and 20 bases separated the two germline ends. Germline assignment: CDR1 MNHGY and CDR2 SAAAGT. The CDR3 nucleotides are TGTGCCAGCAGACCATCGGGAGCCCCACCCCCCTACGAGCAGTACTTC. This encodes CASRPSGAPPPYEQYF.

The table lists this clone with a count of one. This sequence joins TRBV5-1 and TRBJ2-3; 11 nucleotides align to TRBD2. The CDR3 contains 20 residues. The ends lost 0 bases at V and 4 bases at J; junction bases unmatched: 16. CDR1 is SGHRS, CDR2 YFSETQ, per germline. DNA of the CDR3: TGCGCCAGCAGCTTGGGTTTCGGACTAGCGGGCCGGGCCGGCGCAGATACGCAGTATTTT. This encodes CASSLGFGLAGRAGADTQYF.

This clone occurred a few times. The CDR3 region has the DNA TGTGCCAGCAGTCGGGACAGGGCGATCTACGAGCAGTACTTC. It specifies CASSRDRAIYEQYF. The chain links TRBV6-8 to TRBJ2-7; 9 nucleotides agree with TRBD1. The germline V gene encodes CDR1 MNHGY and CDR2 SAAAGT. The CDR3 has 14 amino acids. Unmatched junction bases numbered 5, after V lost 5 bases and J lost 3 bases.

This chain links TRBV6-8 with TRBJ1-6, with a tentative D call TRBD1 (5 bases). This CDR3 region has 15 residues. The V gene's germline CDR1 is MNHGY and CDR2 SAAAGT. V shed 6 bases and J shed 7 bases, with 16 bases lying between them. CDR3: CASSRGGLGNSPLHF. The CDR3 DNA reads as TGTGCCAGCAGCCGGGGGGGATTGGGGAATTCACCCCTCCACTTT.

The rearrangement links TRBV6-8 to TRBJ1-1, with TRBD1 identical over 10 bases. Germline CDR1 is MNHGY and CDR2 is SAAAGT. The ends lost 10 bases at V and 4 bases at J; junction bases unmatched: 9. The CDR3 runs 14 residues. CDR3 sequence: CAINAGDRGTEAFF. As DNA, the CDR3 is TGTGCCATCAATGCCGGGGACAGGGGCACTGAAGCTTTCTTT.

The rearrangement links TRBV6-8 to TRBJ2-7; possible D gene TRBD1, 6 bases. The CDR3 length is 13 residues. Trimming stripped 6 bases from V and 3 bases from J, with 12 bases between. In germline, CDR1 is MNHGY, CDR2 SAAAGT. CDR3 in amino acids: CASSSQGLYEQYV. The CDR3 nucleotides read TGTGCCAGCAGCTCCCAGGGGCTCTACGAGCAGTACGTC.

This chain joins TRBV18 and TRBJ1-1; D remains ambiguous. Trimming pared 1 base from V and 2 bases from J, leaving 11 bases between. This CDR3 has 15 amino acids. Germline CDR1 is KGHSH and CDR2 is LQKENI. DNA of the CDR3: TGTGCCAGCTCACCACGGGGAACCAGAAACACTGAAGCTTTCTTT. Protein: CASSPRGTRNTEAFF.

The rearrangement uses TRBV11-3 and TRBJ1-4, with 9 bases lining up with TRBD1. Germline V gene sequence: CDR1 SGHNT, CDR2 YENEEA. V lost 4 bases to trimming and J lost 5 bases; unmatched junction nucleotides: 2. This CDR3 region has 14 residues. CDR3 DNA: TGTGCCAGCAGCTCGGACAGGGGAAATGAAAAACTGTTTTTT. Protein product: CASSSDRGNEKLFF.

The rearrangement uses TRBV7-4 and TRBJ1-1; TRBD1 matches 9 bases. The V segment lost 3 bases and the J segment 5 bases; nucleotides outside the gene matches: 7. CDR1 is SGHVT and CDR2 is SQSDAQ in the germline V gene. This CDR3 spans 15 amino acids. CDR3 sequence (DNA): TGTGCCAGCAGCTTGGGGACAGGGAGGTTAACTGAAGCTTTCTTT. Translation gives CASSLGTGRLTEAFF.

The rearrangement links TRBV7-7 to TRBJ2-3, with TRBD2 as a possible D gene (5 bases). Trimming left V 4 bases short and J 2 bases short, with 16 bases between. CDR1 and CDR2 from the germline V gene are SSHAT and FNYEAQ (reference sequence). The CDR3 loop spans 16 amino acids. DNA of the CDR3: TGTGCCAGCAGCTCCCAAGGGAGCGGCCCCACAGATACGCAGTATTTT. Encoded protein: CASSSQGSGPTDTQYF.

CDR3 protein: CASSSGNPGTGELFF. The CDR3 nucleotides read TGTGCCAGTAGTTCAGGAAACCCGGGTACCGGGGAGCTGTTTTTT. The V call is TRBV19, the J call TRBJ2-2; no definite D call. There are 15 residues in the CDR3. The V gene lost 5 bases and the J gene lost 5 bases, with 15 bases spanning the gap. Germline CDR1 LNHDA, CDR2 SQIVND (reference sequence).

The chain uses TRBV5-1 and TRBJ2-2, with 11 positions matching TRBD1. Germline V lookup: CDR1 SGHRS, CDR2 YFSETQ. V lost 4 bases to trimming and J lost 6 bases; unmatched junction nucleotides: 5. This CDR3 is built from 15 residues. CDR3 residues: CASSRRTGGAGELFF. In DNA form, the CDR3 reads TGCGCCAGCAGCCGTCGGACAGGGGGCGCCGGGGAGCTGTTTTTT.

This chain connects TRBV6-8 to TRBJ1-1, with 11 bases aligning to TRBD1. J lost 0 bases, V lost 4 bases, and 10 bases had no gene match. This CDR3 comprises 18 residues. Germline CDR1 reads MNHGY; CDR2 reads SAAAGT. The CDR3 sequence is CASSSRDRGFHLNTEAFF. The DNA for the CDR3 is TGTGCCAGCAGTTCCCGGGACAGGGGGTTTCATCTGAACACTGAAGCTTTCTTT.

The chain employs TRBV1 and TRBJ1-6; no DNA check was done on the table's D call, TRBD1. TRBV1 is a known pseudogene. CDR3 length equals 14 residues. The CDR3 bases are TGCGCCAGCAGCGACAGGGGGCGGAGTTCACCCCTCCACTTT. Translating it yields CASSDRGRSSPLHF.

The gene calls are TRBV5-1 and TRBJ1-2, with D tentatively TRBD1 (5 bases). Trimming cost V 2 bases and J 5 bases, with 13 bases left between them. The CDR3 contains 14 residues. CDR1 and CDR2 (germline): SGHRS, YFSETQ. The CDR3 bases are TGCGCCAGCAGCTTAACGTACGGGGCATATGGCTACACCTTC. Its protein is CASSLTYGAYGYTF.

This chain links TRBV30 with TRBJ2-2; 8 bases agree with TRBD2. This CDR3 is 14 amino acids long. Germline V gene sequence: CDR1 GTSNPN, CDR2 SVGIG (reference sequence). The CDR3 loop is CATKAGVNTGELFF. The CDR3 DNA reads as TGTGCTACTAAAGCGGGAGTGAACACCGGGGAGCTGTTTTTT. Drawing the rest from reference TRBV30 and TRBJ2-2, the complete variable domain is SQTIHQWPATLVQPVGSPLSLECTVEGTSNPNLYWYRQAAGRGLQLLFYSVGIGQISSEVPQNLSASRPQDRQFILSSKKLLLSDSGFYLCATKAGVNTGELFFGEGSRLTVL.

J is TRBJ2-7 and V is TRBV23-1; D is unclear. TRBV23-1 qualifies as an ORF whose function is uncertain. V lost 6 bases, J lost 0 bases, and 12 bases lay in between. The CDR3 is made up of 14 amino acids. CDR3 in DNA: TGCGCCAGCAGCCAAGATATGACCTCCTACGAGCAGTACTTC. It codes for CASSQDMTSYEQYF.